These 26 T cell receptor beta chains were sequenced from one sample in a study of CD8+CD57+ T cells in acquired aplastic anemia. Using genomic DNA as the template, TCR beta VDJ and CDR3 profiling was carried out. TCRdb reanalysed the reads using MiXCR and keeps one entry per CDR3 protein. Here the sample spans roughly 500,000 distinct CDR3 sequences, under 40% being singletons. Sequenced patients had shown CD8+CD57+ cell expansion by flow cytometry. Material: sorted CD4+, CD8+, or CD8+CD57+ T cells (not recorded which) from PBMCs. Receptors were obtained from a human donor with aplastic anemia.

The chain links TRBV25-1 to TRBJ1-1; TRBD1 matches at 7 bases. Germline trimming cut 6 bases from V and 0 bases from J; bases unmatched to any gene: 4. The CDR3 contains 14 residues. CDR1 MGHDK and CDR2 SYGVNS come from the germline V gene. The CDR3 loop is CASRNRGLNTEAFF. The CDR3 DNA follows: TGTGCCAGCAGAAACAGGGGCCTGAACACTGAAGCTTTCTTT.

There are many counts of this clonotype. The CDR3, as DNA: TGTGCCACCAGCAGAGAAGGACAGGGGCTAGGTGAGCAGTACTTC. Encoded protein: CATSREGQGLGEQYF. V is TRBV15 and J is TRBJ2-7; 9 positions agree with TRBD1. The CDR3 runs 15 residues. V shed 0 bases, J shed 7 bases, and the junction held 7 bases outside the gene matches. Germline V gene sequence: CDR1 LNHNV, CDR2 YYDKDF (reference sequence).

This clonotype occurred many times. The chain has TRBV2 and TRBJ2-3; D gene unclear. CDR1 and CDR2 (germline): SNHLY, FYNNEI. CDR3 length: 17 amino acids. Trimming stripped 6 bases from V and 2 bases from J, with 21 bases between. The CDR3 DNA follows: TGTGCCAGCAGCCGCGAAGGCCGTACCGATTACACAGATACGCAGTATTTT. This encodes CASSREGRTDYTDTQYF.

This clonotype has ten or more counts. This chain uses TRBV25-1 with TRBJ2-7; D is undetermined. This CDR3 has 15 amino acids. Germline CDR1 reads MGHDK; CDR2 reads SYGVNS. Trimming stripped 2 bases from V and 2 bases from J, with 13 bases between. In DNA form, the CDR3 reads TGTGCCAGCAGTGAAAGTACCCGAAGGCCCTACGAGCAGTACTTC. Protein: CASSESTRRPYEQYF.

The sample holds many counts of this clonotype. The chain recombines TRBV7-6 with TRBJ1-3; D not resolved. The ends were cut back, 2 bases at V and 4 bases at J, with 3 bases in the middle. CDR1 is SGHVS and CDR2 is FNYEAQ in the germline V gene. The CDR3 totals 12 residues. The CDR3 loop is CASSLQGNTIYF. CDR3 bases: TGTGCCAGCAGCTTACAGGGAAACACCATATATTTT. Filled out from reference TRBV7-6 and TRBJ1-3, the complete variable domain reads GAGVSQSPRYKVTKRGQDVALRCDPISGHVSLYWYRQALGQGPEFLTYFNYEAQQDKSGLPNDRFSAERPEGSISTLTIQRTEQRDSAMYRCASSLQGNTIYFGEGSWLTVV.

This clonotype was observed many times. The chain links TRBV7-2 to TRBJ2-5; D possibly corresponds to TRBD2 (6 bases). V was pared by 3 bases and J by 10 bases, with 12 bases between. The CDR3 covers 12 residues. CDR1 is SGHTA and CDR2 is FQGNSA in the germline V gene. This CDR3 is CASSFRRGDQYF. CDR3 nucleotides: TGTGCCAGCAGCTTCCGGCGCGGGGACCAGTACTTC.

This clonotype has more than one count but fewer than ten. The J gene is TRBJ1-3, the V gene TRBV7-9; D gene unclear. From germline, CDR1 is SEHNR and CDR2 FQNEAQ (reference sequence). The length of the CDR3 is 14 residues. With 5 bases removed from V and 4 bases from J, the gap between germline ends came to 12 bases. The CDR3 is CASSPRQPGNTIYF. For the CDR3, the DNA is TGTGCCAGCAGCCCGAGACAACCAGGAAACACCATATATTTT.

The V call is TRBV7-9, the J call TRBJ2-7, with D unresolved. The CDR3 contains 12 residues. CDR1 and CDR2 from the germline V gene are SEHNR and FQNEAQ (reference sequence). Trimming took 5 bases from V and 3 from J, leaving 8 bases between them. CDR3 DNA sequence: TGTGCCAGCAGCCCTCGGTACTACGAGCAGTACTTC. Encoded protein: CASSPRYYEQYF.

This clonotype was seen repeatedly, ten times or more. V gene TRBV19 combines with J gene TRBJ2-7; D perhaps matches TRBD1 (6 bases). Germline CDR1 reads LNHDA; CDR2 reads SQIVND (reference sequence). V was cut by 6 bases and J by 1 base, with 13 bases left in between. This CDR3 comprises 14 residues. CDR3 protein: CASRRDISSYEQYF. CDR3 DNA sequence: TGTGCCAGTAGGAGGGACATTTCTTCCTACGAGCAGTACTTC.

This clonotype was seen a handful of times. This chain links TRBV5-1 with TRBJ2-5; D could derive from TRBD1 or TRBD2 (6 bases each). The CDR3 length is 14 residues. V was trimmed by 7 bases and J by 0 bases, leaving 13 bases between them. Per germline, CDR1 SGHRS and CDR2 YFSETQ. The CDR3 nucleotides are TGCGCCAGCCGAAACAGGGACTACCAAGAGACCCAGTACTTC. This codes for CASRNRDYQETQYF.

V usage is TRBV15 and J usage is TRBJ1-5; D gene ambiguous. Germline CDR1 LNHNV, CDR2 YYDKDF (reference sequence). With 1 base removed from V and 6 bases from J, the gap between germline ends came to 7 bases. The CDR3 has 13 amino acids. The CDR3 here is CATSRGAFQPQHF. The CDR3, as DNA: TGTGCCACCAGCAGAGGTGCATTTCAGCCCCAGCATTTT.

Worth noting for this clonotype: A much larger clone differs by one base, so this may be a read error. The genes are TRBV9 and TRBJ2-7, with 12 nucleotides matching TRBD2. The CDR3 is 16 amino acids. Germline V gene data show CDR1 as SGDLS and CDR2 as YYNGEE. CDR3 region: CAGSTLAGGPSYEQYF. The CDR3 DNA reads as TGTGCCGGCAGCACCCTAGCGGGAGGGCCTTCCTACGAGCAGTACTTC.

This clonotype has just a few counts. The genes are TRBV2 and TRBJ2-7; D gene uncertain. V was cut by 3 bases and J by 2 bases, with 8 bases left in between. CDR1 and CDR2 (germline): SNHLY, FYNNEI. This CDR3 is 13 amino acids long. DNA for the CDR3: TGTGCCAGCAGTGAGTTTCTAGCCTACGAGCAGTACGTC. Protein product: CASSEFLAYEQYV.

In the case of this clonotype: The conserved closing phenylalanine or tryptophan is absent in this CDR3, likely reflecting a read error. DNA of the CDR3: TGTGCCAGCAGGGGACTGAAGTATCAGCCCCAGCATCTT. Translated, it gives CASRGLKYQPQHL. The rearrangement uses TRBV2 and TRBJ1-5; D perhaps matches TRBD1 (5 bases). This CDR3 is built from 13 residues. Trimming shortened V by 6 bases and J by 5 bases, and 11 bases separated the two germline ends. Germline V gene sequence: CDR1 SNHLY, CDR2 FYNNEI.

Only a few counts were recorded for this clonotype. CDR3 sequence: CASSGDLGEKLFF. DNA for the CDR3: TGTGCCAGCAGTGGCGACTTGGGCGAAAAACTGTTTTTT. The chain combines TRBV2 with TRBJ1-4; D uncertain. V dropped 4 bases and J dropped 8 bases, with 11 bases sitting between them. CDR1 and CDR2 from the germline V gene are SNHLY and FYNNEI. CDR3 length: 13 residues.

This clonotype was detected many times. CDR3 sequence reads: CASSIGGSSTDTQYF. DNA for the CDR3: TGTGCCAGTAGTATTGGCGGTTCTAGCACAGATACGCAGTATTTT. This chain joins TRBV19 and TRBJ2-3; D not resolved. CDR3 size: 15 residues. Trimming removed 3 bases from V and 0 bases from J, with 10 bases in between. From germline, CDR1 is LNHDA and CDR2 SQIVND (reference sequence).

This clonotype was picked up a small number of times. The gene calls are TRBV20-1 and TRBJ2-1, with TRBD2 matching over 8 bases. The junction had 8 bases not matched to a gene; V was cut back by 1 base and J by 3 bases. This CDR3 spans 16 amino acids. CDR1 DFQATT and CDR2 SNEGSKA come from the germline V gene (reference sequence). The DNA of the CDR3 is TGCAGTGCTAGAGTGGCTAGCGGGCAATTCTACAATGAGCAGTTCTTC. Amino acids: CSARVASGQFYNEQFF.

The V gene is TRBV6-5, the J gene TRBJ2-7; D is undetermined. The V end was cut by 0 bases, the J end by 0 bases, with 6 bases between. The CDR3 runs to 14 residues. The germline CDR1 and CDR2 sequences are MNHEY and SVGAGI. The CDR3 loop is CASSYSPSSYEQYF. The CDR3, as DNA: TGTGCCAGCAGTTACTCACCGAGCTCCTACGAGCAGTACTTC.

This rearrangement joins TRBV20-1 to TRBJ2-7, with D unresolved. The CDR3 runs 15 residues. Germline CDR1 and CDR2: DFQATT and SNEGSKA (reference sequence). The germline V and J ends were trimmed by 1 base and 0 bases, with 13 bases remaining between them. The CDR3 nucleotides are TGCAGTGCTAGAGGGAGAACGGCCGGCTCCTACGAGCAGTACTTC. As protein: CSARGRTAGSYEQYF.

The rearrangement links TRBV29-1 to TRBJ2-1; 12 bases line up with TRBD2. Germline-derived CDR1 and CDR2 are SQVTM and ANQGSEA. V lost 6 bases and J lost 5; bases outside the gene matches: 8. The CDR3 spans 15 residues. In DNA, the CDR3 is TGCAGCGTCCTCAGGACTAGCGGGACCCACAATGAGCAGTTCTTC. It encodes CSVLRTSGTHNEQFF.

The sample holds a few counts of this clonotype. The rearrangement joins TRBV9 to TRBJ2-7; 7 nucleotides line up with TRBD1. The V gene's germline CDR1 is SGDLS and CDR2 YYNGEE. The CDR3 length is 16 residues. V trimming: 4 bases; J trimming: 2 bases; junction bases outside the gene matches: 12. In DNA, the CDR3 is TGTGCCAGCAGCCAAGGTGCCGGGACAGACCCCTACGAGCAGTACTTC. Residues: CASSQGAGTDPYEQYF.

This clonotype was recorded a few times. The chain couples TRBV20-1 to TRBJ2-3; D could derive from TRBD1 or TRBD2 (5 bases each). Per germline, CDR1 DFQATT and CDR2 SNEGSKA (reference sequence). This CDR3 comprises 15 residues. V was shortened by 2 bases and J by 1 base, with 13 bases between the two germline ends. The chain's CDR3 is CSARHPVGGTDTQYF. DNA of the CDR3: TGCAGTGCTAGACACCCCGTGGGGGGCACAGATACGCAGTATTTT.

The chain employs TRBV28 and TRBJ1-5; a weak D match, TRBD1 (5 bases). In germline, CDR1 is MDHEN, CDR2 SYDVKM. The ends were cut back, 8 bases at V and 4 bases at J, with 18 bases in the middle. This CDR3 is 15 amino acids long. CDR3 sequence (DNA): TGTGCCAGCCTAACGAGGCAGGGACCTAATCAGCCCCAGCATTTT. Its protein is CASLTRQGPNQPQHF.

This clonotype has just a few counts. V gene TRBV20-1 combines with J gene TRBJ2-4; D is perhaps TRBD1 (6 bases). This CDR3 spans 15 amino acids. The germline V gene has CDR1 DFQATT and CDR2 SNEGSKA (reference sequence). The germline V and J ends were trimmed by 4 bases and 0 bases, with 13 bases remaining between them. This CDR3 is CSAKSDSTAKNIQYF. CDR3 sequence (DNA): TGCAGTGCTAAATCGGACAGCACAGCCAAAAACATTCAGTACTTC.

This clonotype showed up just a few times. This chain uses TRBV19 with TRBJ2-5; possible D gene TRBD2, 6 bases. Trimming took 4 bases from V and 3 from J, leaving 18 bases between them. The germline V gene has CDR1 LNHDA and CDR2 SQIVND (reference sequence). This CDR3 contains 16 residues. DNA of the CDR3: TGTGCCAGTAGTAGAGGTGGCGGGACCCAAGAAGAGACCCAGTACTTC. Amino acid sequence: CASSRGGGTQEETQYF.

At least ten counts were recorded for this clonotype. Here the CDR3 reads CASSLDAGNTEAFF. The CDR3 DNA is TGTGCCAGCAGCTTAGACGCAGGGAACACTGAAGCTTTCTTT. The V gene is TRBV11-2, the J gene TRBJ1-1; D is ambiguous. Trimming took off 0 bases at V and 1 base at J, with 6 bases between the two ends. Per germline, CDR1 SGHAT and CDR2 FQNNGV. The CDR3 contains 14 residues.